This T cell receptor beta chain was sequenced in a study of neurological immune-mediated disorders. From the 5' RACE reads, TCRdb called clonotypes with MiXCR, one entry per CDR3 protein. The profile shows about 120,000 distinct CDR3 sequences, about 3.2% of them singletons. This clonotype has at least ten counts. Germline values: CDR1 SGHAT, CDR2 FQNNGV. Between the trimmed V and J ends, which lost 4 bases and 1 base, there was a span of 13 bases. This CDR3 region has 15 residues. This clonotype was obtained from a woman aged 25-40 years with multiple sclerosis. The specimen sequenced was PBMCs. The rearrangement links TRBV11-2 to TRBJ1-1; D possibly corresponds to TRBD1 (6 bases). The CDR3 is CASSWVRGANTEAFF. The CDR3 DNA sequence: TGTGCCAGCAGCTGGGTCCGGGGGGCGAACACTGAAGCTTTCTTT.